This entry is about one T cell receptor (beta chain). Its target is not known. Using immunoSEQ multiplex PCR, the repertoire was profiled, and TCRdb retains in-frame clones only, with some absent. The table has some 99,000 clones, roughly 87% seen once. The data were taken from a study of T cell responses to AZD1222 COVID-19 vaccine. Study summary: Second doses were pooled across both intervals (about 4 or about 12 weeks).

Study-level points and caveats: Only after the peak T cell response were repertoires sampled. Recipients of two AZD1222 doses showed rising Spike-specific TCR breadth and depth.

Germline assignment: CDR1 SGHTA and CDR2 FQGNSA. V lost 5 bases and J lost 4; bases outside the gene matches: 9. This CDR3 spans 16 amino acids. The material sequenced was peripheral blood, taken on day 0 of AZD1222 vaccination. This chain links TRBV7-2 with TRBJ2-2; TRBD2 matches at 8 bases. The clonotype was recovered from an adult in good health. CDR3 coding DNA: TGTGCCAGCAGCGCTGGGGGGCTAGCGGGCACCGGGGAGCTGTTTTTT. As protein: CASSAGGLAGTGELFF.